A selection of T cell receptor beta chains follows, all from one sample in a study of T cell responses to AZD1222 COVID-19 vaccine. Clones were sequenced by immunoSEQ multiplex PCR, and TCRdb holds only the in-frame ones, with some missing. The table lists about 130,000 clones, roughly 85% of them singletons. The specimen was peripheral blood, collected 28 days after the second AZD1222 dose. These receptors all stem from an adult who received the AZD1222 COVID-19 vaccine. Each CDR3 is given with its conserved first and last residue. The D gene is left open where the match is weak. Some rows have no size entry. The others give once, few or many, or a class for an expanded clone.

>.|.|TRBV7-8|TRBJ2-3
CASSLGPGSTDTQYF
TGTGCCAGCAGCTTAGGTCCGGGGAGCACAGATACGCAGTATTTT
>.|TRBD1|TRBV29-1|TRBJ1-4
CSAGQGAEEKLFF
TGCAGCGCCGGACAGGGGGCGGAAGAAAAACTGTTTTTT
>.|.|TRBV7-8|TRBJ1-4
CASSLGSGEKLFF
TGTGCCAGCAGCTTAGGATCCGGGGAAAAACTGTTTTTT
>once|.|TRBV5-4|TRBJ2-7
CASSPAGTVYEQYF
TGTGCCAGCAGCCCCGCGGGGACAGTCTACGAGCAGTACTTC
>.|.|TRBV5-1|TRBJ2-5
CASSLGLQGETQYF
TGCGCCAGCAGCTTGGGGCTTCAGGGGGAGACCCAGTACTTC
>.|.|TRBV5-1|TRBJ2-7
CASSLAGGQPDPQYF
TGCGCCAGCAGCTTGGCCGGCGGCCAACCCGACCCGCAGTACTTC
>once|TRBD1|TRBV4-1|TRBJ2-5
CASSPGQGAIRETQYF
TGCGCCAGCAGCCCCGGACAGGGGGCGATTCGTGAGACCCAGTACTTC
>.|.|TRBV3-1/TRBV3-2|TRBJ2-3
CASSSSSDTQYF
TGTGCCAGCAGCTCCTCCTCAGATACGCAGTATTTT
>once|.|TRBV24-1|TRBJ2-7
CATSDPGYEQYF
TGTGCCACCAGTGACCCAGGGTACGAGCAGTACTTC
>.|.|TRBV7-2|TRBJ2-2
CASSPLGVGELFF
TGTGCCAGCAGCCCTCTCGGGGTCGGGGAGCTGTTTTTT
>.|.|TRBV5-6|TRBJ1-6
CASSPELVSNSPLHF
TGTGCCAGCAGCCCAGAACTAGTCTCGAATTCACCCCTCCACTTT
>.|.|TRBV2|TRBJ1-4
CASNSAEATNEKLFF
TGTGCCAGCAACTCCGCAGAGGCAACTAATGAAAAACTGTTTTTT
>.|.|TRBV2|TRBJ2-7
CASSATGYEQYF
TGTGCCAGCAGTGCCACAGGATACGAGCAGTACTTC
>.|.|TRBV27|TRBJ1-4
CASSHRGGAVNEKLFF
TGTGCCAGCAGCCACCGCGGGGGGGCTGTAAATGAAAAACTGTTTTTT
>.|.|TRBV6-5|TRBJ1-6
CASSARRDSPLHF
TGTGCCAGCAGCGCAAGGAGGGATTCACCCCTCCACTTT
>.|.|TRBV18|TRBJ1-2
CASSPDSDNYGYTF
TGTGCCAGCTCACCCGACAGCGATAACTATGGCTACACCTTC
>.|.|TRBV4-3|TRBJ1-5
CASSQEQVNQPQHF
TGCGCCAGCAGCCAAGAGCAGGTAAATCAGCCCCAGCATTTT
>.|.|TRBV10-1|TRBJ1-2
CASSEGLGAYGYTF
TGCGCCAGCAGTGAAGGTTTGGGGGCCTATGGCTACACCTTC
>.|.|TRBV28|TRBJ1-4
CASTAGGSNEKLFF
TGTGCCAGCACCGCTGGGGGTTCTAATGAAAAACTGTTTTTT
>.|.|TRBV6-5|TRBJ1-1
CASSFSVSTEAFF
TGTGCCAGCAGTTTCTCTGTCTCCACTGAAGCTTTCTTT
>.|TRBD1|TRBV7-2|TRBJ1-1
CASSPELGQGAVLAFF
TGTGCCAGCAGCCCCGAACTCGGACAGGGGGCGGTTTTGGCTTTCTTT
>once|TRBD2|TRBV28|TRBJ2-7
CASSYKRGAYEQYF
TGTGCCAGCAGTTATAAACGGGGGGCCTACGAGCAGTACTTC
>.|.|TRBV19|TRBJ1-5
CASQNRAKSGNQPQHF
TGTGCCAGTCAGAACCGGGCCAAAAGTGGCAATCAGCCCCAGCATTTT
>.|TRBD2|TRBV6-2/TRBV6-3|TRBJ2-5
CASSYTTSGGFGEETQYF
TGTGCCAGCAGTTACACGACTAGCGGGGGGTTCGGAGAAGAGACCCAGTACTTC
>.|TRBD1|TRBV29-1|TRBJ2-3
CSVKGTGSRTDTQYF
TGCAGCGTTAAGGGGACAGGGTCGAGGACAGATACGCAGTATTTT
>.|.|TRBV3-1/TRBV3-2|TRBJ2-2
CASSLLDLGELFF
TGTGCCAGCAGCCTATTGGACCTAGGGGAGCTGTTTTTT
>.|.|TRBV28|TRBJ1-5
CASTDRDSRQFFYSNQPQHF
TGTGCCAGCACCGACCGGGACTCCCGGCAATTCTTTTATAGCAATCAGCCCCAGCATTTT
>once|TRBD1|TRBV4-2|TRBJ1-1
CASSQHARDRGWGTEAFF
TGTGCCAGCAGCCAACACGCCCGGGACAGGGGTTGGGGCACTGAAGCTTTCTTT
>.|.|TRBV20-1|TRBJ2-2
CSASRGTGELFF
TGCAGTGCTAGTCGCGGGACCGGGGAGCTGTTTTTT
>.|.|TRBV6-5|TRBJ1-2
CASSPLGYTF
TGTGCCAGCAGTCCCCTCGGCTACACCTTC
>.|TRBD1|TRBV6-5|TRBJ2-2
CASSYGDRGAGELFF
TGTGCCAGCAGTTATGGGGACAGGGGGGCCGGGGAGCTGTTTTTT
>.|.|TRBV6-5|TRBJ2-1
CASSLTQGHNEQFF
TGTGCCAGCAGTTTAACCCAGGGTCACAATGAGCAGTTCTTC
>.|TRBD2|TRBV28|TRBJ2-5
CASSLPGLAGAGKETQYF
TGTGCCAGCAGTTTGCCGGGACTAGCGGGGGCGGGGAAAGAGACCCAGTACTTC
>.|TRBD2|TRBV11-2|TRBJ2-7
CASSSTRGAGYSYEQYF
TGTGCCAGCAGCTCTACCCGGGGAGCGGGGTACTCCTACGAGCAGTACTTC
>.|TRBD1|TRBV3-1/TRBV3-2|TRBJ1-6
CASNAGTGGSPLHF
TGTGCCAGCAATGCCGGGACAGGGGGCTCACCCCTCCACTTT
>.|.|TRBV18|TRBJ2-7
CASSPLGHYEQYF
TGTGCCAGCTCACCGTTGGGCCACTACGAGCAGTACTTC
>.|TRBD1|TRBV5-4|TRBJ1-2
CASSLQGRLPYGYTF
TGTGCCAGCAGCTTACAGGGGCGGCTTCCTTATGGCTACACCTTC
>.|TRBD1|TRBV15|TRBJ2-5
CATSSALTGNQETQYF
TGTGCCACCAGCAGCGCCTTGACAGGGAACCAAGAGACCCAGTACTTC
>few|TRBD1|TRBV5-1|TRBJ1-6
CASSVQGGNSPLHF
TGCGCCAGCAGCGTACAGGGGGGTAATTCACCCCTCCACTTT
>.|TRBD1|TRBV27|TRBJ2-7
CATRTGVGGEQYF
TGTGCCACCAGGACAGGGGTCGGTGGCGAGCAGTACTTC
>.|TRBD1|TRBV5-3|TRBJ1-1
CARSPGQAYTEAFF
TGTGCCAGAAGCCCGGGACAGGCGTACACTGAAGCTTTCTTT